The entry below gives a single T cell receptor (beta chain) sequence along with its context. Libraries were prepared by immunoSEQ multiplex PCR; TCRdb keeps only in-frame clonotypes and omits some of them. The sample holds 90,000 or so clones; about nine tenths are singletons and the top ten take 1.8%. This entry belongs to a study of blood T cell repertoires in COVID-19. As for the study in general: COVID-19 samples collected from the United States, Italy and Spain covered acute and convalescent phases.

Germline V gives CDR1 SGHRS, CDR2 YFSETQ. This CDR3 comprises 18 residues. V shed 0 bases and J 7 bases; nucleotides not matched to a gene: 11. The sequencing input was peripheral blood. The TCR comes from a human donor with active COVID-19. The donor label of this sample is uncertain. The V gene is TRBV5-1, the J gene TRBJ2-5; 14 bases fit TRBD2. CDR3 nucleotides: TGCGCCAGCAGCTTGGGACTAGCGGGGGGGGCTTCCCCTCCGACCCAGTACTTC. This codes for CASSLGLAGGASPPTQYF.